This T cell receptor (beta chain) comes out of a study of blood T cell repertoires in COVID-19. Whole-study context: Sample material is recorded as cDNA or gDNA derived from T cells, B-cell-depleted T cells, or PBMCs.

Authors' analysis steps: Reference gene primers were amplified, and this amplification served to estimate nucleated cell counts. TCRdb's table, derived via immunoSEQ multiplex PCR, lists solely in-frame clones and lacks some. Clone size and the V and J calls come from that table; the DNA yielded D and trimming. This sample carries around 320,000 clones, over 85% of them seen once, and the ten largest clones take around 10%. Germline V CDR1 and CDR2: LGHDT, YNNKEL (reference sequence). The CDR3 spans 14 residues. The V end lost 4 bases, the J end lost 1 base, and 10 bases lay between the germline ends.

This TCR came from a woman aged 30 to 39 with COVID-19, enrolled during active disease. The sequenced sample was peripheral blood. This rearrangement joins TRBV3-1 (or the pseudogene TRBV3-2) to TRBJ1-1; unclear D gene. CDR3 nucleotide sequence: TGTGCCAGCAGCCCCATCGCCAGGAACACTGAAGCTTTCTTT. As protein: CASSPIARNTEAFF.